This section outlines one T cell receptor beta chain sequence together with its context. CDR3 length equals 14 residues. Germline V gene sequence: CDR1 SGHTA, CDR2 FQGTGA. V gave up 5 bases and J gave up 4 bases; unmatched junction bases: 4. This sample was taken from a study of blood T cell repertoires in COVID-19. Profiled with immunoSEQ multiplex PCR; TCRdb holds only in-frame clones, not every one. The sample comprises some 270,000 clones, roughly 87% of which are singletons, and approximately 4.6% rests with the top ten. Sequencing input: peripheral blood. This TCR derives from a woman in her 40s who had recovered from COVID-19. The chain has TRBV7-3 and TRBJ2-2, with 7 bases lining up with TRBD2. CDR3 residues: CASSGGGPTGELFF. The CDR3 nucleotides read TGTGCCAGCAGCGGGGGGGGACCCACCGGGGAGCTGTTTTTT.